A single sample is the source of the 23 T cell receptor beta chains below, sequenced in a study of blood T cell repertoires in COVID-19. Produced via immunoSEQ multiplex PCR; TCRdb's table is partial and in-frame only. The top ten hold under 3.5% of the sample, which has 80,000 to 90,000 clones, roughly 84% seen once. The sequenced material came from peripheral blood. These receptors all stem from a woman of 80 years or more with COVID-19, enrolled during active disease.

The chain recombines TRBV19 with TRBJ2-3, with 11 bases that match TRBD2. This CDR3 is 16 amino acids long. Germline CDR1 reads LNHDA; CDR2 reads SQIVND (reference sequence). The junction had 7 bases not matched to a gene; V was cut back by 3 bases and J by 5 bases. The chain's CDR3 is CASSMNLAGGGDTQYF. The CDR3 bases are TGTGCCAGTAGTATGAATCTAGCGGGAGGAGGAGATACGCAGTATTTT.

This chain connects TRBV30 to TRBJ2-7, with TRBD2 matching 13 bases. V shed 3 bases, J shed 7 bases, and the junction held 6 bases outside the gene matches. This CDR3 contains 14 residues. CDR1 is GTSNPN, CDR2 SVGIG, per germline (reference sequence). CDR3 protein: CAWSGLAGAGEQYF. The DNA for the CDR3 is TGTGCCTGGAGCGGACTAGCGGGAGCGGGAGAGCAGTACTTC.

The chain joins TRBV18 to TRBJ2-4; D remains ambiguous. V was pared by 3 bases and J by 0 bases, with 12 bases between. Per the germline V gene, CDR1 is KGHSH and CDR2 is LQKENI. The CDR3 extends over 16 amino acids. CDR3 region: CASSPPGNLAKNIQYF. DNA for the CDR3: TGTGCCAGCTCACCCCCTGGCAATTTAGCCAAAAACATTCAGTACTTC. The variable domain in full, completed from reference TRBV18 and TRBJ2-4, reads NAGVMQNPRHLVRRRGQEARLRCSPMKGHSHVYWYRQLPEEGLKFMVYLQKENIIDESGMPKERFSAEFPKEGPSILRIQQVVRGDSAAYFCASSPPGNLAKNIQYFGAGTRLSVL.

The chain links TRBV10-1 to TRBJ2-1, with D possibly TRBD1 on 6 matching bases. V was trimmed by 2 bases and J by 7 bases, leaving 15 bases between them. The CDR3 has 15 residues. The germline V gene has CDR1 WNHNN and CDR2 SYGVQD (reference sequence). The CDR3 loop reads CASSELRGYRNEQFF. The CDR3 bases are TGCGCCAGCAGTGAGCTGAGGGGGTATAGGAATGAGCAGTTCTTC.

This clone was picked up a small number of times. The V and J genes are TRBV4-3 and TRBJ2-7, with D unclear. V was shortened by 0 bases and J by 2 bases, with 11 bases between the two germline ends. This CDR3 comprises 15 residues. Looked up from germline, CDR1 is LGHNA and CDR2 is YSLEER. The CDR3 loop reads CASSQETQKPYEQYF. The CDR3 bases are TGCGCCAGCAGCCAAGAAACGCAGAAACCCTACGAGCAGTACTTC.

This chain links TRBV9 with TRBJ2-3; D is perhaps TRBD2 (5 bases). Germline V gene lookup returns CDR1 SGDLS and CDR2 YYNGEE. This CDR3 region has 14 residues. Trimming left V 0 bases short and J 6 bases short, with 11 bases between. CDR3 residues: CASSVDLRRDTQYF. As DNA, the CDR3 is TGTGCCAGCAGCGTAGATTTGCGGAGGGATACGCAGTATTTT. The full variable domain, in which reference TRBV9 and TRBJ2-3 provide the parts outside the CDR3, is DSGVTQTPKHLITATGQRVTLRCSPRSGDLSVYWYQQSLDQGLQFLIQYYNGEERAKGNILERFSAQQFPDLHSELNLSSLELGDSALYFCASSVDLRRDTQYFGPGTRLTVL.

The chain couples TRBV12-3 or TRBV12-4 to TRBJ2-7; D call uncertain. Trimming cost V 3 bases and J 7 bases, with 10 bases left between them. This CDR3 contains 12 residues. The CDR3 DNA reads as TGTGCCAGCAGTTTTACCGCCGGGGAGCAGTACTTC. It is translated as CASSFTAGEQYF.

This chain joins TRBV19 and TRBJ2-4, with 9 bases lining up with TRBD1. The germline CDR1 and CDR2 sequences are LNHDA and SQIVND (reference sequence). V lost 6 bases, J lost 8 bases, and 8 bases stayed unmatched. This CDR3 is built from 14 residues. In DNA, the CDR3 is TGTGCCAGTAGACGTGGGACAGGGCGGGACATTCAGTACTTC. The encoded protein is CASRRGTGRDIQYF.

The rearrangement joins TRBV14 to TRBJ2-7; 9 bases agree with TRBD2. Trimming removed 1 base from V and 7 bases from J; junction bases left unmatched: 14. The CDR3 is 17 amino acids. Germline CDR1 SGHDN, CDR2 FVKESK. The CDR3 loop is CASSQVASGTKSWEQYF. The CDR3 region has the DNA TGTGCCAGCAGCCAAGTGGCTAGCGGGACGAAATCGTGGGAGCAGTACTTC.

The J gene is TRBJ1-1, the V gene TRBV20-1; D might be TRBD1 (5 bases). The V gene's germline CDR1 is DFQATT and CDR2 SNEGSKA (reference sequence). The germline V and J ends were trimmed by 6 bases and 10 bases, with 15 bases remaining between them. This CDR3 is 11 amino acids long. The CDR3 sequence is CSANPGLGAFF. CDR3 nucleotides: TGCAGTGCCAACCCAGGGTTAGGAGCTTTCTTT.

CDR3 coding DNA: TGTGCCAGCAGTTTATCCGGGTCGTGGCAGCCCCAGCATTTT. Its translation: CASSLSGSWQPQHF. The V call is TRBV27, the J call TRBJ1-5; D unresolved. This CDR3 is built from 14 residues. Trimming stripped 0 bases from V and 7 bases from J, with 10 bases between. Germline values: CDR1 MNHEY, CDR2 SMNVEV (reference sequence).

J is TRBJ2-7 and V is TRBV18; D may be TRBD1 (5 bases). Trimming removed 0 bases at V and 2 bases at J, with 14 bases between. Germline-derived CDR1 and CDR2 are KGHSH and LQKENI. This CDR3 has 16 amino acids. The CDR3 DNA is TGTGCCAGCTCACCACCGTCGGCAGGACATACCTACGAGCAGTACTTC. Amino acids: CASSPPSAGHTYEQYF.

This clone was picked up one time. The V call is TRBV9, the J call TRBJ1-3; D remains ambiguous. The CDR3 loop spans 12 amino acids. Germline assignment: CDR1 SGDLS and CDR2 YYNGEE. With 0 bases removed from V and 7 bases from J, the gap between germline ends came to 5 bases. CDR3 nucleotides: TGTGCCAGCAGCGTAGTGGAGAACACCATATATTTT. The encoded protein is CASSVVENTIYF.

The chain recombines TRBV5-6 with TRBJ2-7, with 9 positions matching TRBD1. This CDR3 comprises 14 residues. Germline CDR1 reads SGHDT; CDR2 reads YYEEEE. Unmatched junction bases numbered 5, after V lost 0 bases and J lost 7 bases. In DNA, the CDR3 is TGTGCCAGCAGCTTGGAACAGGGGGCAGGGGAGCAGTACTTC. This sequence encodes CASSLEQGAGEQYF.

The chain combines TRBV5-1 with TRBJ2-5, with D possibly matching TRBD1 (7 bases). The CDR3 loop spans 14 amino acids. From germline, CDR1 is SGHRS and CDR2 YFSETQ. V lost 4 bases and J lost 5, with 15 bases in between. CDR3 region: CASSPAPGGETQYF. The CDR3 bases are TGCGCCAGCAGCCCGGCCCCAGGGGGGGAGACCCAGTACTTC.

V gene TRBV28 combines with J gene TRBJ2-1, with D tentatively TRBD2 (6 bases). The V and J ends lost 0 bases and 9 bases respectively, with 15 bases between them. Germline V gives CDR1 MDHEN, CDR2 SYDVKM. CDR3 length: 15 residues. For the CDR3, the DNA is TGTGCCAGCAGTTTATGGCGCGGGGTTATTTCTGAGCAGTTCTTC. Protein: CASSLWRGVISEQFF. Full variable domain (missing parts from reference TRBV28 and TRBJ2-1): DVKVTQSSRYLVKRTGEKVFLECVQDMDHENMFWYRQDPGLGLRLIYFSYDVKMKEKGDIPEGYSVSREKKERFSLILESASTNQTSMYLCASSLWRGVISEQFFGPGTRLTVL.

This clone was found once. The J gene is TRBJ2-3, the V gene TRBV5-6; 14 bases agree with TRBD2. The CDR3 extends over 18 amino acids. The V and J ends lost 6 bases and 2 bases, in that order; junction bases with no gene match: 11. Germline lookup yields CDR1 SGHDT and CDR2 YYEEEE. DNA of the CDR3: TGTGCCAGCATCCATCGCGGGACTAGCGGGAGTCACACAGATACGCAGTATTTT. This translates into CASIHRGTSGSHTDTQYF.

The chain links TRBV18 to TRBJ1-1; D is perhaps TRBD1 (5 bases). Germline CDR1 and CDR2: KGHSH and LQKENI. V was shortened by 3 bases and J by 0 bases, with 14 bases between the two germline ends. CDR3 size: 16 residues. The CDR3 bases are TGTGCCAGCTCACCCGGACATGGGTTGATGAACACTGAAGCTTTCTTT. Translation: CASSPGHGLMNTEAFF.

This chain links TRBV5-5 with TRBJ2-7, with TRBD2 identical over 9 bases. With 4 bases clipped from V and 4 bases from J, the junction kept 9 bases outside the gene matches. This CDR3 has 15 residues. From germline, CDR1 is SGHKS and CDR2 YYEKEE (reference sequence). The CDR3 region is CASSQIQREVYEQYF. The CDR3 DNA sequence: TGTGCCAGCAGCCAGATACAGCGGGAGGTTTACGAGCAGTACTTC.

J is TRBJ2-7 and V is TRBV27; 7 nucleotides line up with TRBD2. The length of the CDR3 is 15 residues. J gave up 0 bases and V 6 bases, and 8 bases lay outside the gene matches. Germline CDR1 is MNHEY and CDR2 is SMNVEV (reference sequence). The CDR3 region is CASRRSGAHSYEQYF. CDR3 nucleotide sequence: TGTGCCAGCAGGAGAAGCGGGGCTCACTCCTACGAGCAGTACTTC.

The V gene is TRBV7-8, the J gene TRBJ1-5; 7 bases match TRBD1. Per germline, CDR1 SGHVS and CDR2 FQNEAQ. V lost 2 bases and J lost 7; bases outside the gene matches: 5. The CDR3 contains 14 residues. DNA of the CDR3: TGTGCCAGCAGCTTAAATACAGGGGCCCAGCCCCAGCATTTT. This translates into CASSLNTGAQPQHF.

This clone appeared a single time. The chain carries TRBV9 and TRBJ2-2; 7 bases agree with TRBD1. The CDR3 extends over 13 amino acids. CDR1 and CDR2 (germline): SGDLS, YYNGEE. V gave up 5 bases and J gave up 5 bases; unmatched junction bases: 3. For the CDR3, the DNA is TGTGCCAGCAGTTTGACAGGGACCGGGGAGCTGTTTTTT. This encodes CASSLTGTGELFF.

CDR3 in amino acids: CASSFLDSRYF. CDR3 nucleotide sequence: TGTGCCAGCAGTTTTTTAGACTCGAGGTACTTC. This chain uses TRBV28 with TRBJ2-5; no clear D. The germline V gene has CDR1 MDHEN and CDR2 SYDVKM. V lost 3 bases to trimming and J lost 13 bases, with 12 bases between them. The CDR3 loop spans 11 amino acids.